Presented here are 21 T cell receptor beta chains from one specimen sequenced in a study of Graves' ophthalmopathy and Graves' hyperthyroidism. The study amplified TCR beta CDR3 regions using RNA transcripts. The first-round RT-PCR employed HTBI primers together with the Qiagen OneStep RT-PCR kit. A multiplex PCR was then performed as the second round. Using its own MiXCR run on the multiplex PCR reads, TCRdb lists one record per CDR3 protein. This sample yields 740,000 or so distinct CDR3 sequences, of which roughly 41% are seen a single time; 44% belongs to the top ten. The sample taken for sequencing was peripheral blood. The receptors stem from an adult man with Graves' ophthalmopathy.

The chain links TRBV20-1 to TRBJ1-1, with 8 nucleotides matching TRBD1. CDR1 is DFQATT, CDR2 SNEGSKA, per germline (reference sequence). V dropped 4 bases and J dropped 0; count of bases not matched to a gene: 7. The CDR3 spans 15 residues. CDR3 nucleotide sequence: TGCAGTGCTAACGGACAGGGCGAACTGAACACTGAAGCTTTCTTT. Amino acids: CSANGQGELNTEAFF.

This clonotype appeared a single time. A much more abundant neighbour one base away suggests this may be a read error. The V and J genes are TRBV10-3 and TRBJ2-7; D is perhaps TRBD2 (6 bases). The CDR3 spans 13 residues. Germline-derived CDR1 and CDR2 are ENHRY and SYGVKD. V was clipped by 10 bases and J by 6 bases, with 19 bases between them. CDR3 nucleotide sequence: TGTGCCAGCGCGGGGCCGAGAACCTCCGAGCAGTACTTC. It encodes CASAGPRTSEQYF.

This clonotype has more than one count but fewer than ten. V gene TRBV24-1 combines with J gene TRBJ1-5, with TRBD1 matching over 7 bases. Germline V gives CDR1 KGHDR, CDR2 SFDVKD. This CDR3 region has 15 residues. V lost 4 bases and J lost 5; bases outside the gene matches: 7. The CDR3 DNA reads TGTGCCACCAGTGACCCAGGGACAGATTATCAGCCCCAGCATTTT. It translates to CATSDPGTDYQPQHF.

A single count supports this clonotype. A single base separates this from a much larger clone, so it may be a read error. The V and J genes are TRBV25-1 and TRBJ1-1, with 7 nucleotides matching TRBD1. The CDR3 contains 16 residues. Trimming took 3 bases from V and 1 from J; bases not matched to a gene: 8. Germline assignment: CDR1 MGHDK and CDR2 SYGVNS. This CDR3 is CASSDSAGTANTEAFF. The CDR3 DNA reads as TGTGCCAGCAGTGATAGTGCCGGGACAGCGAACACTGAAGCTTTCTTT.

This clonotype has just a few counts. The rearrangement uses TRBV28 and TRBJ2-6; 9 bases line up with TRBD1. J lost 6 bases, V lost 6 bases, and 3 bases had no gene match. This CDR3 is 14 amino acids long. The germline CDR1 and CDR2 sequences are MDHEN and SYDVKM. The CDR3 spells CASSRTGAANVLTF. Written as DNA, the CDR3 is TGTGCCAGCAGCAGGACAGGGGCGGCCAACGTCCTGACTTTC.

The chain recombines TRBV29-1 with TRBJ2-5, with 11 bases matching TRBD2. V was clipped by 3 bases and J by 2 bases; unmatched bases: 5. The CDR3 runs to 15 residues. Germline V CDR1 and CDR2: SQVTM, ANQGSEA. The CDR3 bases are TGCAGCGTTGAGAGGACTAGCGGGCTGCAAGAGACCCAGTACTTC. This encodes CSVERTSGLQETQYF.

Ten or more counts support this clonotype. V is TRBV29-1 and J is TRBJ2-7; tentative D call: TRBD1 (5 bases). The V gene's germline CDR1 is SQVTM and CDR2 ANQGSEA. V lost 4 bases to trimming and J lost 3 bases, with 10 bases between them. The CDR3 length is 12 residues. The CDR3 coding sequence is TGCAGCGTTGGACAGAGTAACTACGAGCAGTACTTC. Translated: CSVGQSNYEQYF.

The CDR3 DNA reads as TGTGCCAGCTCACCCGCTTTCCAGGGGACTTCCTATGGCTACACCTTC. This encodes CASSPAFQGTSYGYTF. V is TRBV7-8 and J is TRBJ1-2; a weak D match, TRBD1 (6 bases). Germline V gives CDR1 SGHVS, CDR2 FQNEAQ. The CDR3 is made up of 16 amino acids. V was trimmed by 8 bases and J by 4 bases, leaving 23 bases between them.

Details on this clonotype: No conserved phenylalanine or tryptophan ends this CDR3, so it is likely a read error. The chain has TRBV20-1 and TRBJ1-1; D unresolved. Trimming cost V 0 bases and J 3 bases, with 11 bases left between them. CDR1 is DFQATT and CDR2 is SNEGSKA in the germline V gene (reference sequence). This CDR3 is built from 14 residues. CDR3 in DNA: TGCAGTGCTAGAGATCCCGGGGAGTACACTGAAGCTTTCCTT. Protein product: CSARDPGEYTEAFL.

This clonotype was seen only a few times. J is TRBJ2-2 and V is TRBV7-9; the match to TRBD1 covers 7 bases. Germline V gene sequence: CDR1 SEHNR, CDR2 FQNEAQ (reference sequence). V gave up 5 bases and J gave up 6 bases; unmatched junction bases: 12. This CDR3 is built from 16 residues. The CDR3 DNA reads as TGTGCCAGCAGCCCGGTAGGGGGCGTTTCCCCCGGGGAGCTGTTTTTT. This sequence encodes CASSPVGGVSPGELFF.

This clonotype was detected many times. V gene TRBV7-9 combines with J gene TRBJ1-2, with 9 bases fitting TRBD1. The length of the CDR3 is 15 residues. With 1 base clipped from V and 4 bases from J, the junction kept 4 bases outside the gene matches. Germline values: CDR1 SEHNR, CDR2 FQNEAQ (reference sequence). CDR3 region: CASSLVGTGSYGYTF. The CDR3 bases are TGTGCCAGCAGCTTAGTTGGGACAGGGTCCTATGGCTACACCTTC. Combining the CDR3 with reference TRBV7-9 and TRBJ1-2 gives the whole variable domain DTGVSQNPRHKITKRGQNVTFRCDPISEHNRLYWYRQTLGQGPEFLTYFQNEAQLEKSRLLSDRFSAERPKGSFSTLEIQRTEQGDSAMYLCASSLVGTGSYGYTFGSGTRLTVV.

The CDR3 loop reads CASSVGRSQPQHF. The CDR3 bases are TGTGCCAGCAGTGTTGGCCGGAGTCAGCCCCAGCATTTT. The V gene is TRBV12-3 or TRBV12-4, the J gene TRBJ1-5, with D hard to call. The CDR3 loop spans 13 amino acids. Trimming left V 5 bases short and J 6 bases short, with 11 bases between.

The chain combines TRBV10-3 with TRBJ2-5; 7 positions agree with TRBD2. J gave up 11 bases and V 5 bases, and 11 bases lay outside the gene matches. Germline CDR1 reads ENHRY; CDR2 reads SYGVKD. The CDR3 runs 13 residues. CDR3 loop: CAISRTRIAAQYF. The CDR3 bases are TGTGCCATCAGTAGGACTAGGATCGCCGCGCAGTACTTC.

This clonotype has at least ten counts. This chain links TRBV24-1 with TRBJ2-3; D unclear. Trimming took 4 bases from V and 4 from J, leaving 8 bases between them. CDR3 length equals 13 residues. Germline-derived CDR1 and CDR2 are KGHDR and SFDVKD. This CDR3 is CATSESLSDTQYF. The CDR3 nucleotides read TGTGCCACCAGTGAGTCCTTGTCAGATACGCAGTATTTT.

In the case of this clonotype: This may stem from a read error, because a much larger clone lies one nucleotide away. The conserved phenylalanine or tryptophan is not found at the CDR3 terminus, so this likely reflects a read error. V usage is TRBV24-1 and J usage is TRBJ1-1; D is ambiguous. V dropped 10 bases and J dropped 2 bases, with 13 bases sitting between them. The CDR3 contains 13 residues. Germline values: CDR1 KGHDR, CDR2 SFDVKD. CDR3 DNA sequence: TGTGCCACTACCGGGTCCTCAAACACTGAAGCTTTCCTT. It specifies CATTGSSNTEAFL.

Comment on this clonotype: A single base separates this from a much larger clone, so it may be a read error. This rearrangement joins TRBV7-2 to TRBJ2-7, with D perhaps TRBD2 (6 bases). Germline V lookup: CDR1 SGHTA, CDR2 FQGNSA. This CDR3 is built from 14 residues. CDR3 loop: CAGSLLGGTYEQYF. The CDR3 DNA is TGTGCCGGCAGCTTATTGGGCGGGACCTACGAGCAGTACTTC.

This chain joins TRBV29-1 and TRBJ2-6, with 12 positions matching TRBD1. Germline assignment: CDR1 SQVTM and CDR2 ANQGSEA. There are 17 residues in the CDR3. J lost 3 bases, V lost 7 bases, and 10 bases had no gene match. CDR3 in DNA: TGCAGCGCCGCAGCTGGGACAGGGGGCGTTGGGGCCAACGTCCTGACTTTC. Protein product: CSAAAGTGGVGANVLTF. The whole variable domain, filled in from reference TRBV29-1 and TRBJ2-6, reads SAVISQKPSRDICQRGTSLTIQCQVDSQVTMMFWYRQQPGQSLTLIATANQGSEATYESGFVIDKFPISRPNLTFSTLTVSNMSPEDSSIYLCSAAAGTGGVGANVLTFGAGSRLTVL.

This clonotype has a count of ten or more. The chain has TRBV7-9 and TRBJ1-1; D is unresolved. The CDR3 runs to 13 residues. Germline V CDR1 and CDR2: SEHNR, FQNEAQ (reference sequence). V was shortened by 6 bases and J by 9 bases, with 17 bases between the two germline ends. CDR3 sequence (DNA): TGTGCCAGCAGTCAGGACGGAGGGATGAAAGCTTTCTTT. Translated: CASSQDGGMKAFF.

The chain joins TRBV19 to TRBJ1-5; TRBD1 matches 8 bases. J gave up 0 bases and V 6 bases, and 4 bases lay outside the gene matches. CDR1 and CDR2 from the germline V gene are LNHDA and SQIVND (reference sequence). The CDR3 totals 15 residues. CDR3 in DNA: TGTGCCAGTAGGGGGACAGGTGATAGCAATCAGCCCCAGCATTTT. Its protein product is CASRGTGDSNQPQHF.

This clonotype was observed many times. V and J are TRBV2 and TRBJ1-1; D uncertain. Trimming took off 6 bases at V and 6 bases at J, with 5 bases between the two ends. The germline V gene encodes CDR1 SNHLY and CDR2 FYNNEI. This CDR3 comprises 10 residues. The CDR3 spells CASRGPEAFF. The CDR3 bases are TGTGCCAGCAGGGGCCCTGAAGCTTTCTTT.

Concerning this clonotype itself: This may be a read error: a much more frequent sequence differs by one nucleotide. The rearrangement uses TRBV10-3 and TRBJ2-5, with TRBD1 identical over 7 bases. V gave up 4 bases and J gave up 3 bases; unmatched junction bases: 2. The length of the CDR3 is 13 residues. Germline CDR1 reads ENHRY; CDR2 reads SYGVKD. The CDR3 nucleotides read TGTGCCATCAGTGCCACAGGGGAAGAGACCCAGTACTTC. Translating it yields CAISATGEETQYF.